Sequencing of this TCR beta chain was carried out in a study of T-cell memory formation after mild COVID-19. TCRdb used MiXCR to reprocess the 5' RACE reads, holding one entry per CDR3 protein. Of 400,000 to 500,000 distinct CDR3 sequences detected, over 15% appear once; the ten largest clones hold roughly 8.4%. There are 15 residues in the CDR3. The germline gives CDR1 LGHDT, CDR2 YNNKEL (reference sequence). The J segment lost 5 bases and the V segment lost 6 bases, leaving 3 bases of the junction unmatched. This receptor was identified in an adult woman who had mild COVID-19 (a few samples of this study predate the infection). Cell type and time point are not known. The sample consisted of PBMCs or a T cell subset sorted from them (not recorded which). The J gene is TRBJ2-3, the V gene TRBV3-1; 15 nucleotides match TRBD2. The CDR3 DNA follows: TGTGCCAGCAGACCGGGACTAGCGGGGGGAGATACGCAGTATTTT. Translation: CASRPGLAGGDTQYF.